This TCR beta chain is from a study of T-cell reconstitution after alpha-beta-depleted transplantation in children. This sample's TCRbeta library carried unique molecular identifier barcodes. TCRdb called the PCR reads again in MiXCR, with one record for every CDR3 protein. The table has some 830,000 distinct CDR3 sequences, roughly 15% seen once; the top ten hold about 5%. Comment on this clonotype: Its antigen is still unknown.

Findings of the study overall: Most T-cell counts and diversity one year after the transplant came from T cells that were newly produced. Where some patients showed high TCRbeta diversity at day 60, it came from recipient T cells and thymic progenitors that had survived.

The sample in question was PBMCs, mostly from graft donor cells, obtained 360 days after TCRalphabeta/CD19-depleted stem cell transplant. This receptor was identified in a male patient aged 10 to 17 who had a stem cell transplant for acute lymphoblastic leukemia, so the T cells may come from the graft donor.

The CDR3 sequence is CASSHGLAGGIGTDTQYF. CDR3 nucleotides: TGCGCCAGCAGCCATGGACTAGCGGGAGGTATTGGAACAGATACGCAGTATTTT. The chain has TRBV5-1 and TRBJ2-3; 14 bases are a match to TRBD2. This CDR3 region has 18 residues. V gave up 4 bases and J gave up 3 bases; unmatched junction bases: 10. CDR1 and CDR2 (germline): SGHRS, YFSETQ.